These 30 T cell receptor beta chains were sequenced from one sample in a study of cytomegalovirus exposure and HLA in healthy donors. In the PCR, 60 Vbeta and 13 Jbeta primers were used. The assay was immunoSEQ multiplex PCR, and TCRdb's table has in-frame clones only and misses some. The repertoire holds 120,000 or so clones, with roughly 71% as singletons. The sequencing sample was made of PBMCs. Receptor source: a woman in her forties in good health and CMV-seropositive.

For the CDR3, the DNA is TGTGCCAGCAGCTTGGACCCTGGGGCTAGCTCCTACAATGAGCAGTTCTTC. Amino acids: CASSLDPGASSYNEQFF. J is TRBJ2-1 and V is TRBV5-6; tentatively, D is TRBD1 (5 bases). Looked up from germline, CDR1 is SGHDT and CDR2 is YYEEEE. The CDR3 has 17 amino acids. The V and J ends lost 0 bases and 0 bases respectively, with 13 bases between them.

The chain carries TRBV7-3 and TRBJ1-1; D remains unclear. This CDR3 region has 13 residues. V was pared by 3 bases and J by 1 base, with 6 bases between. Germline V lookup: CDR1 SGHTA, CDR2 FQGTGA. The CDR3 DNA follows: TGTGCCAGCAGCTTCGAGGCGAACACTGAAGCTTTCTTT. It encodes CASSFEANTEAFF. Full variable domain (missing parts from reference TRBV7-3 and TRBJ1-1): GAGVSQTPSNKVTEKGKYVELRCDPISGHTALYWYRQSLGQGPEFLIYFQGTGAADDSGLPNDRFFAVRPEGSVSTLKIQRTERGDSAVYLCASSFEANTEAFFGQGTRLTVV.

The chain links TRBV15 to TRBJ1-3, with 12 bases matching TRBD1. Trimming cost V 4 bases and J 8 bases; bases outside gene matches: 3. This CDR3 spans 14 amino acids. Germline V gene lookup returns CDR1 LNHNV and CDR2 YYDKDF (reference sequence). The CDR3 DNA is TGTGCCACCAGCAAGGGACAGGGGGCAGACACCATATATTTT. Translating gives CATSKGQGADTIYF.

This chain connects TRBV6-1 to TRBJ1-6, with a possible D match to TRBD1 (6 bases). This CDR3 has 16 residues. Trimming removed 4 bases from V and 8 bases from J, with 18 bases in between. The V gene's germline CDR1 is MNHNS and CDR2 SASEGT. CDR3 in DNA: TGTGCCAGCAGTGCCCACGGGGGGCGCGGGGATTCACCCCTCCACTTT. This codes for CASSAHGGRGDSPLHF.

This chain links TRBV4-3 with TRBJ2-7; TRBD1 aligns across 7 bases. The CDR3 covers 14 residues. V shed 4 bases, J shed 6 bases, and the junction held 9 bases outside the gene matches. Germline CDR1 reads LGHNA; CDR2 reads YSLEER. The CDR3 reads CASSPTRGIGEQYF. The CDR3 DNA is TGCGCCAGCAGCCCGACCAGGGGGATCGGCGAGCAGTACTTC.

This CDR3 reads CASSFLTSPKNYNEQFF. The CDR3 DNA is TGTGCCAGCAGTTTTTTGACTAGCCCCAAAAACTACAATGAGCAGTTCTTC. The chain links TRBV27 to TRBJ2-1, with TRBD2 matching over 7 bases. The CDR3 is 17 amino acids. Trimming removed 3 bases from V and 3 bases from J; junction bases left unmatched: 11. Germline CDR1 and CDR2: MNHEY and SMNVEV (reference sequence).

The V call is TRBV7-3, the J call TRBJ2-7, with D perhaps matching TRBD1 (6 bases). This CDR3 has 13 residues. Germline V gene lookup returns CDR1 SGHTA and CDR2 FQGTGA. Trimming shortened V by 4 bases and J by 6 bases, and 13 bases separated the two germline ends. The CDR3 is CASSSQQGSEQYF. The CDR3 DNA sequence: TGTGCCAGCAGCTCGCAACAGGGAAGCGAGCAGTACTTC.

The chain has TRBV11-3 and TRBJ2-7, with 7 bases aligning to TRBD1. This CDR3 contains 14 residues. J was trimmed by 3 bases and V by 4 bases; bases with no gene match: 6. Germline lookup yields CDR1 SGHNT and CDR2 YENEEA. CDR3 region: CASSYRTGGYEQYF. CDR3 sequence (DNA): TGTGCCAGCAGCTATAGGACAGGAGGCTACGAGCAGTACTTC.

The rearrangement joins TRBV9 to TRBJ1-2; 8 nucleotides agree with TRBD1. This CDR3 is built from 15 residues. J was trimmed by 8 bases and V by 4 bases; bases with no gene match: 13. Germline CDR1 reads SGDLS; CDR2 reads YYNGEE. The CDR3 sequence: CASSLLDGQGRGYTF. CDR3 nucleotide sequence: TGTGCCAGCAGCCTCCTCGACGGACAGGGCAGGGGCTACACCTTC.

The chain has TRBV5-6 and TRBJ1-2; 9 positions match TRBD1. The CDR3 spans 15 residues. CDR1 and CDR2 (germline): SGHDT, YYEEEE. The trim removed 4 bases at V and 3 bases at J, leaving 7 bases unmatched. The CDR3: CASSPRDRVDYGYTF. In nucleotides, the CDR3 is TGTGCCAGCAGCCCCCGGGACAGGGTGGACTATGGCTACACCTTC. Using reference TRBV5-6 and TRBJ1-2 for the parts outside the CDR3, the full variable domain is DAGVTQSPTHLIKTRGQQVTLRCSPKSGHDTVSWYQQALGQGPQFIFQYYEEEERQRGNFPDRFSGHQFPNYSSELNVNALLLGDSALYLCASSPRDRVDYGYTFGSGTRLTVV.

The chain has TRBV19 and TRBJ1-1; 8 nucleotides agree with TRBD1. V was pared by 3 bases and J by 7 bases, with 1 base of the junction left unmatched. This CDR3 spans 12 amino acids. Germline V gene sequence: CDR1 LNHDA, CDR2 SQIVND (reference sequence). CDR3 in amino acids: CASSIRGLEAFF. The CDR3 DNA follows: TGTGCCAGTAGTATCAGGGGGCTTGAAGCTTTCTTT.

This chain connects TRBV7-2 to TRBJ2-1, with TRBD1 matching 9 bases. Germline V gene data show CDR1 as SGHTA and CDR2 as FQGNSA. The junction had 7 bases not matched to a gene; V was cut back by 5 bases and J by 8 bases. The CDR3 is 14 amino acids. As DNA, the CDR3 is TGTGCCAGCAGCCGGGACAGGGCGAATTATGAGCAGTTCTTC. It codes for CASSRDRANYEQFF. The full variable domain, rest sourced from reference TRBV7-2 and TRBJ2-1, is GAGVSQSPSNKVTEKGKDVELRCDPISGHTALYWYRQSLGQGLEFLIYFQGNSAPDKSGLPSDRFSAERTGGSVSTLTIQRTQQEDSAVYLCASSRDRANYEQFFGPGTRLTVL.

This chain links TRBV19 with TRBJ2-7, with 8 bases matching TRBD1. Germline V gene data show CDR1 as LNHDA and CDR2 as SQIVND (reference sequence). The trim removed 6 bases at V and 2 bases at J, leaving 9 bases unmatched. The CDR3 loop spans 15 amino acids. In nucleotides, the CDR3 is TGTGCCAGTAGAACCGGGCAGGGGGCTGCCTACGAGCAGTACTTC. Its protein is CASRTGQGAAYEQYF.

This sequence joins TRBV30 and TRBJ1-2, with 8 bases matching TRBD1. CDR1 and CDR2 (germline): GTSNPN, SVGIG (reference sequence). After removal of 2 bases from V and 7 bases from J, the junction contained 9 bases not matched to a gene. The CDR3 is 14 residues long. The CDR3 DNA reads TGTGCCTGGAGTACGGCAGGGGGCAGTCGTGGCTACACCTTC. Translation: CAWSTAGGSRGYTF.

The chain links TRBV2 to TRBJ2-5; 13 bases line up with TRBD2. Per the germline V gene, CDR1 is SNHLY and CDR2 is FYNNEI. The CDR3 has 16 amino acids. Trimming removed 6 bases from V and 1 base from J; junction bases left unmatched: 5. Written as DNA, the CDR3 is TGTGCCAGCAGGGACAGGACTAGCGGGGGCCAAGAGACCCAGTACTTC. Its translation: CASRDRTSGGQETQYF.

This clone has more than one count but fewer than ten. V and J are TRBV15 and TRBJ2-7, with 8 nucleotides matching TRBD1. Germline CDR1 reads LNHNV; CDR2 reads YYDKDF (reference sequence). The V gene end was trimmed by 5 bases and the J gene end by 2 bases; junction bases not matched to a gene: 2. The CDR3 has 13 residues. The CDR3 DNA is TGTGCCACCAGCGTACAGGGGGCCTACGAGCAGTACTTC. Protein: CATSVQGAYEQYF.

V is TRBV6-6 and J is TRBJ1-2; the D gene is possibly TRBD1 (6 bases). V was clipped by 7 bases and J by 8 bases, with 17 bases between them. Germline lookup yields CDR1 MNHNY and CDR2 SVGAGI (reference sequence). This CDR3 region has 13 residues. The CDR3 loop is CASIHPTGQGYTF. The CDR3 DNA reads TGTGCCAGCATTCATCCGACCGGACAGGGCTACACCTTC.

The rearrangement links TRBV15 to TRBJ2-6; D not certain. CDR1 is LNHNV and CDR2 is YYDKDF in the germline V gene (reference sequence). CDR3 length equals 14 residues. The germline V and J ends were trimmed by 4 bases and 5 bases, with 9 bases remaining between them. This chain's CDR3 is CATSTLQRANVLTF. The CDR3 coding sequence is TGTGCCACCAGCACCCTTCAGAGGGCCAACGTCCTGACTTTC.

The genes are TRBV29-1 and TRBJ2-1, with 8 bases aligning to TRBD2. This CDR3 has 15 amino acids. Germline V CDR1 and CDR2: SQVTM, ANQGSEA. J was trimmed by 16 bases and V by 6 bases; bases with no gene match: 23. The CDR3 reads CSVGDPGLGVPFSFF. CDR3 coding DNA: TGCAGCGTGGGGGACCCGGGACTAGGGGTCCCCTTCTCCTTCTTC.

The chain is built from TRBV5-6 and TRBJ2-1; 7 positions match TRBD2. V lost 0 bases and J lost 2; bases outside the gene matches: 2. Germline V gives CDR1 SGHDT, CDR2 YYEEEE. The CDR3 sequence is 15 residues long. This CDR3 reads CASSLGLAPYNEQFF. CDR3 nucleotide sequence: TGTGCCAGCAGCTTGGGACTAGCCCCCTACAATGAGCAGTTCTTC.

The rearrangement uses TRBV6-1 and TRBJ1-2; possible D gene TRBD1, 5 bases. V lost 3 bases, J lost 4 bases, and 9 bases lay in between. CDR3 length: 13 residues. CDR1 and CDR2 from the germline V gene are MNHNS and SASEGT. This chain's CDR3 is CASSDKGPYGYTF. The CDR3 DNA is TGTGCCAGCAGTGATAAGGGGCCCTATGGCTACACCTTC.

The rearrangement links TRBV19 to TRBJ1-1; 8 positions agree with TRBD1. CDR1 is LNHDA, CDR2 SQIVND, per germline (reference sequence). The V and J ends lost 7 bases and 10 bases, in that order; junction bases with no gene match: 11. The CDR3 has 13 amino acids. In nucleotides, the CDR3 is TGTGCCAGTACCAACGATCAGGGGGCGCGAGCTTTCTTT. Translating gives CASTNDQGARAFF.

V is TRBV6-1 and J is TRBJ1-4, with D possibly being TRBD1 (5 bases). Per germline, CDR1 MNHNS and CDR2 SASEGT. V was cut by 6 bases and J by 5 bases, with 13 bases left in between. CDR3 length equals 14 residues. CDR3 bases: TGTGCCAGCAGAGGGCGGGACCCAAATGAAAAACTGTTTTTT. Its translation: CASRGRDPNEKLFF.

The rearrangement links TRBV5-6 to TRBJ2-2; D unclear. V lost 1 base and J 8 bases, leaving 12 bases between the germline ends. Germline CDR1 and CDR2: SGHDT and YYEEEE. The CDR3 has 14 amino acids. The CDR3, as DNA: TGTGCCAGCAGCTTGTTCAGGCCACCGGGGGAGCTGTTTTTT. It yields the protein CASSLFRPPGELFF. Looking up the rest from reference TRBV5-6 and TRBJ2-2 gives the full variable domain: DAGVTQSPTHLIKTRGQQVTLRCSPKSGHDTVSWYQQALGQGPQFIFQYYEEEERQRGNFPDRFSGHQFPNYSSELNVNALLLGDSALYLCASSLFRPPGELFFGEGSRLTVL.

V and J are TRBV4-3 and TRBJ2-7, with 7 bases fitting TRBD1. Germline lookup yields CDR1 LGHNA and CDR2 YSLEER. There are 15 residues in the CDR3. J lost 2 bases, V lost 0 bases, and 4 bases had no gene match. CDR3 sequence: CASSQERDRTYEQYF. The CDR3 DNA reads TGCGCCAGCAGCCAAGAGAGGGACAGAACCTACGAGCAGTACTTC.

The CDR3 region has the DNA TGTGCCAGCAGGGTGGGACAGGGGATCAATCAGCCCCAGCATTTT. Amino acid sequence: CASRVGQGINQPQHF. The gene calls are TRBV6-5 and TRBJ1-5, with 10 bases matching TRBD1. CDR1 MNHEY and CDR2 SVGAGI come from the germline V gene. The ends lost 6 bases at V and 3 bases at J; junction bases unmatched: 5. The CDR3 is 15 amino acids.

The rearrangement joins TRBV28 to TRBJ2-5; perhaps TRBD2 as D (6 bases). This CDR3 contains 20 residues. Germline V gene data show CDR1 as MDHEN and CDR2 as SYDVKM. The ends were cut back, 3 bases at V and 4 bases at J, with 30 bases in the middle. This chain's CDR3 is CASSFDRQRTTRTFRETQYF. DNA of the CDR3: TGTGCCAGCAGTTTTGATAGACAGCGGACGACTAGAACTTTCCGAGAGACCCAGTACTTC.

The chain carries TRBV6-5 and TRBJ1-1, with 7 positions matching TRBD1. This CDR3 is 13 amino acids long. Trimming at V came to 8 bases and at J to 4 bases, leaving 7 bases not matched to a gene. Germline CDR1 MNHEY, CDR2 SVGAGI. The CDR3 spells CASVDRVATEAFF. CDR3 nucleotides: TGTGCCAGCGTAGACAGGGTTGCCACTGAAGCTTTCTTT.

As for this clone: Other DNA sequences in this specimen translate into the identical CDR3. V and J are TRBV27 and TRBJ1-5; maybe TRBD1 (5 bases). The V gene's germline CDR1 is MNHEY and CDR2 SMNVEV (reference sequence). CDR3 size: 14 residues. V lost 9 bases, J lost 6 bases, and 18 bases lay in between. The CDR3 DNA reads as TGTGCCAGTCACCGGCAGGGATCGAGTCAGCCCCAGCATTTT. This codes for CASHRQGSSQPQHF.

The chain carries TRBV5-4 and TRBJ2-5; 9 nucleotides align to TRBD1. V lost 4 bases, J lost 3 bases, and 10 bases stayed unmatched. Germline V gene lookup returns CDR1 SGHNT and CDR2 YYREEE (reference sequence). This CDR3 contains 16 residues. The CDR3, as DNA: TGTGCCAGCAGCACCCCCGGGACAGGGTACGAAGAGACCCAGTACTTC. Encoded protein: CASSTPGTGYEETQYF.